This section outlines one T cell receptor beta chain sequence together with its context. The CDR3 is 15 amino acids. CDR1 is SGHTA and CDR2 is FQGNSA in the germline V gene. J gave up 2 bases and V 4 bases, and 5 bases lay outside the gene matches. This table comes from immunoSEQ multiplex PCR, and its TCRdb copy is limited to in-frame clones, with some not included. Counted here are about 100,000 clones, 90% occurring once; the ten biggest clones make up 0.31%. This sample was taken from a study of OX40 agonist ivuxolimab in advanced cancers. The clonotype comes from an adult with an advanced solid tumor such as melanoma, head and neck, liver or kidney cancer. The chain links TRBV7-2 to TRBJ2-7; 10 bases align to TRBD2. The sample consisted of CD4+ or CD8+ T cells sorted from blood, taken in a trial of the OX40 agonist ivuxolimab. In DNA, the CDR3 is TGTGCCAGCAGCTCGCGAACTAGCGGGACCTACGAGCAGTACTTC. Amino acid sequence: CASSSRTSGTYEQYF.